This record covers a single T cell receptor (beta chain). Clones were read by immunoSEQ multiplex PCR, and TCRdb kept only the in-frame ones, dropping some. The table includes a few hundred thousand clones, about 86% detected once. These data originate in a study of blood T cell repertoires in COVID-19. This clonotype originated in a woman in her 70s with COVID-19, enrolled during active disease. Sequencing was done on a sample of peripheral blood.

The CDR3 loop is CASTPGIGDSPLHF. DNA for the CDR3: TGCGCCAGCACCCCGGGAATAGGAGATTCACCCCTCCACTTT. V gene TRBV5-1 combines with J gene TRBJ1-6; D unresolved. The germline V and J ends were trimmed by 6 bases and 8 bases, with 15 bases remaining between them. Germline CDR1 is SGHRS and CDR2 is YFSETQ. This CDR3 is 14 amino acids long.